Each of the 27 T cell receptor beta chains below was sequenced from the same sample in a study of OX40 agonist ivuxolimab in advanced cancers. TCRdb keeps only in-frame clones here, not all; method: immunoSEQ multiplex PCR. The sample gives some 70,000 clones, over 80% of which show up once; 2% to 2.5% is in the top ten. This specimen was CD4+ or CD8+ T cells sorted from blood, taken in a trial of the OX40 agonist ivuxolimab. The receptors come from an adult with an advanced solid tumor such as melanoma, head and neck, liver or kidney cancer.

V is TRBV6-5 and J is TRBJ1-2; D remains ambiguous. V lost 0 bases and J lost 5, with 7 bases in between. This CDR3 is built from 13 residues. The germline gives CDR1 MNHEY, CDR2 SVGAGI. The CDR3 DNA is TGTGCCAGCAGTTACTCGACTGTTTATGGCTACACCTTC. It codes for CASSYSTVYGYTF.

The rearrangement joins TRBV11-3 to TRBJ1-1, with D unclear. This CDR3 has 11 amino acids. Deletions cut 5 bases from V and 1 base from J, with 2 bases between. The germline gives CDR1 SGHNT, CDR2 YENEEA. The CDR3 protein is CASSQNTEAFF. As DNA, the CDR3 is TGTGCCAGCAGCCAGAACACTGAAGCTTTCTTT.

The chain carries TRBV9 and TRBJ2-2; TRBD2 is a possible D gene (5 bases). V was shortened by 2 bases and J by 6 bases, with 8 bases between the two germline ends. This CDR3 is 13 amino acids long. CDR1 and CDR2 (germline): SGDLS, YYNGEE. The CDR3 reads CASSVGGSGELFF. CDR3 nucleotides: TGTGCCAGCAGCGTCGGAGGTTCCGGGGAGCTGTTTTTT. The full variable domain, its missing parts supplied by reference TRBV9 and TRBJ2-2, is DSGVTQTPKHLITATGQRVTLRCSPRSGDLSVYWYQQSLDQGLQFLIQYYNGEERAKGNILERFSAQQFPDLHSELNLSSLELGDSALYFCASSVGGSGELFFGEGSRLTVL.

The chain links TRBV30 to TRBJ2-1; tentatively, D is TRBD2 (6 bases). Per germline, CDR1 GTSNPN and CDR2 SVGIG (reference sequence). V lost 4 bases to trimming and J lost 2 bases, with 12 bases between them. The CDR3 extends over 14 amino acids. CDR3 bases: TGTGCCTGGAAGGGTGCGGGAACCTACAATGAGCAGTTCTTC. Its translation is CAWKGAGTYNEQFF.

The chain employs TRBV5-6 and TRBJ1-5; maybe TRBD1 (5 bases). Germline V gives CDR1 SGHDT, CDR2 YYEEEE. CDR3 length: 15 amino acids. V shed 6 bases and J shed 2 bases, with 15 bases lying between them. DNA of the CDR3: TGTGCCAGCACCAGAATGATGACAGGCAATCAGCCCCAGCATTTT. Translated, it gives CASTRMMTGNQPQHF. The complete variable domain, with remaining parts taken from reference TRBV5-6 and TRBJ1-5, reads DAGVTQSPTHLIKTRGQQVTLRCSPKSGHDTVSWYQQALGQGPQFIFQYYEEEERQRGNFPDRFSGHQFPNYSSELNVNALLLGDSALYLCASTRMMTGNQPQHFGDGTRLSIL.

This clone is labeled as medium-sized. The V and J genes are TRBV20-1 and TRBJ2-3; TRBD1 might be the D (5 bases). Germline values: CDR1 DFQATT, CDR2 SNEGSKA (reference sequence). This CDR3 has 11 residues. With 3 bases removed from V and 11 bases from J, the gap between germline ends came to 12 bases. CDR3 nucleotide sequence: TGCAGTGCTAGTAGGGGCGGAAAGCAGTATTTT. Translation: CSASRGGKQYF.

J is TRBJ2-7 and V is TRBV11-2, with D uncertain. The V end was cut by 4 bases, the J end by 0 bases, with 7 bases between. This CDR3 has 13 amino acids. In germline, CDR1 is SGHAT, CDR2 FQNNGV. CDR3: CASSWSDSYEQYF. In DNA, the CDR3 is TGTGCCAGCAGCTGGAGCGACTCCTACGAGCAGTACTTC.

V is TRBV2 and J is TRBJ1-5; D is ambiguous. This CDR3 has 15 amino acids. Germline V gene sequence: CDR1 SNHLY, CDR2 FYNNEI. Trimming removed 2 bases at V and 0 bases at J, with 8 bases between. The CDR3 region has the DNA TGTGCCAGCAGTGAACGCCTCCATAGCAATCAGCCCCAGCATTTT. This encodes CASSERLHSNQPQHF.

The gene calls are TRBV28 and TRBJ2-1; possibly TRBD1 or TRBD2 for D (5 bases each). The V end was cut by 6 bases, the J end by 10 bases, with 19 bases between. This CDR3 has 14 residues. Germline CDR1 MDHEN, CDR2 SYDVKM. The DNA of the CDR3 is TGTGCCAGCAGAGTCACAGGATCGAGGGCGGAGCAGTTCTTC. This encodes CASRVTGSRAEQFF.

This chain connects TRBV4-2 to TRBJ2-7; TRBD1 agrees at 12 bases. J gave up 5 bases and V 5 bases, and 7 bases lay outside the gene matches. CDR1 is LGHNA, CDR2 YNFKEQ, per germline. The CDR3 has 15 residues. The DNA of the CDR3 is TGTGCCAGCAGCGAGACCGGGACAGGGGGCGACGAGCAGTACTTC. This codes for CASSETGTGGDEQYF.

This clone turned up a few times. The chain carries TRBV11-2 and TRBJ2-1, with D perhaps TRBD2 (6 bases). Trimming cost V 1 base and J 4 bases, with 8 bases left between them. CDR1 is SGHAT and CDR2 is FQNNGV in the germline V gene. The CDR3 extends over 14 amino acids. CDR3 residues: CASSLVGGYNEQFF. CDR3 coding DNA: TGTGCCAGCAGCTTAGTCGGGGGTTACAATGAGCAGTTCTTC.

This sequence joins TRBV5-4 and TRBJ2-1, with TRBD2 matching over 13 bases. The V segment lost 9 bases and the J segment 6 bases; nucleotides outside the gene matches: 3. CDR1 is SGHNT, CDR2 YYREEE, per germline (reference sequence). The CDR3 loop spans 13 amino acids. CDR3 sequence: CATRTSGSNEQFF. CDR3 bases: TGTGCCACCCGGACTAGCGGGAGCAATGAGCAGTTCTTC. The whole variable domain, filled in from reference TRBV5-4 and TRBJ2-1, reads ETGVTQSPTHLIKTRGQQVTLRCSSQSGHNTVSWYQQALGQGPQFIFQYYREEENGRGNFPPRFSGLQFPNYSSELNVNALELDDSALYLCATRTSGSNEQFFGPGTRLTVL.

The V and J genes are TRBV7-6 and TRBJ2-1; D is uncertain. CDR3 length equals 13 residues. From germline, CDR1 is SGHVS and CDR2 FNYEAQ. With 0 bases removed from V and 10 bases from J, the gap between germline ends came to 10 bases. CDR3 DNA: TGTGCCAGCAGCTTAGCGCACGTTCCGGAGCAGTTCTTC. Its translation: CASSLAHVPEQFF.

The chain combines TRBV5-1 with TRBJ1-1; unclear D gene. Germline V gene sequence: CDR1 SGHRS, CDR2 YFSETQ. The CDR3 extends over 14 amino acids. V lost 4 bases and J lost 6, with 16 bases in between. The chain's CDR3 is CASSANTMGPEAFF. The CDR3 coding sequence is TGCGCCAGCAGCGCGAACACAATGGGTCCTGAAGCTTTCTTT.

The chain has TRBV5-1 and TRBJ1-4; D is ambiguous. CDR1 is SGHRS, CDR2 YFSETQ, per germline. Trimming took 3 bases from V and 5 from J, leaving 14 bases between them. The CDR3 is made up of 15 amino acids. The CDR3 DNA reads as TGCGCCAGCAGCTCTGGAGCGGTCGGGAATGAAAAACTGTTTTTT. This codes for CASSSGAVGNEKLFF.

The V gene is TRBV2, the J gene TRBJ2-7; 9 bases fit TRBD2. Germline trimming cut 7 bases from V and 4 bases from J; bases unmatched to any gene: 5. CDR1 and CDR2 (germline): SNHLY, FYNNEI. The CDR3 totals 13 residues. The CDR3 spells CASTELAGYEQYF. Written as DNA, the CDR3 is TGTGCCAGCACCGAACTAGCGGGTTACGAGCAGTACTTC.

CDR3 region: CASTENGGTGGEQYF. DNA for the CDR3: TGTGCCAGCACCGAAAACGGCGGGACAGGGGGCGAGCAGTACTTC. The rearrangement links TRBV6-1 to TRBJ2-7, with TRBD1 matching over 11 bases. The CDR3 totals 15 residues. Germline V lookup: CDR1 MNHNS, CDR2 SASEGT. Unmatched junction bases numbered 11, after V lost 7 bases and J lost 6 bases.

J is TRBJ2-1 and V is TRBV25-1; 7 bases agree with TRBD2. After removal of 3 bases from V and 9 bases from J, the junction contained 14 bases not matched to a gene. The CDR3 runs to 16 residues. Germline lookup yields CDR1 MGHDK and CDR2 SYGVNS. CDR3 sequence: CASSDTGTTTWGEQFF. The CDR3 nucleotides read TGTGCCAGCAGTGATACCGGGACTACCACTTGGGGTGAGCAGTTCTTC.

This sequence joins TRBV4-2 and TRBJ2-1, with D uncertain. Trimming pared 0 bases from V and 1 base from J, leaving 4 bases between. Germline values: CDR1 LGHNA, CDR2 YNFKEQ. The CDR3 totals 14 residues. The DNA for the CDR3 is TGTGCCAGCAGCCAAGATACGTCCTACAATGAGCAGTTCTTC. Translation gives CASSQDTSYNEQFF.

This clone was counted a few times. This chain connects TRBV12-5 to TRBJ2-1; D not certain. Germline lookup yields CDR1 LGHNT and CDR2 FRNRAP. The V and J ends lost 6 bases and 8 bases respectively, with 14 bases between them. The CDR3 totals 13 residues. The DNA for the CDR3 is TGTGCTAGTGGCAGACCTAGAGAGGATGAGCAGTTCTTC. Its protein is CASGRPREDEQFF.

The sample holds one count of this clone. This sequence joins TRBV5-1 and TRBJ2-7; no firm D call. Germline V gene sequence: CDR1 SGHRS, CDR2 YFSETQ. V lost 0 bases, J lost 0 bases, and 13 bases lay in between. The CDR3 runs 16 residues. CDR3 protein: CASSLAGKPSSYEQYF. The CDR3, as DNA: TGCGCCAGCAGCTTGGCCGGAAAGCCTAGCTCCTACGAGCAGTACTTC. Filled out from reference TRBV5-1 and TRBJ2-7, the complete variable domain reads KAGVTQTPRYLIKTRGQQVTLSCSPISGHRSVSWYQQTPGQGLQFLFEYFSETQRNKGNFPGRFSGRQFSNSRSEMNVSTLELGDSALYLCASSLAGKPSSYEQYFGPGTRLTVT.

This rearrangement joins TRBV18 to TRBJ2-2, with TRBD1 identical over 8 bases. The junction had 10 bases not matched to a gene; V was cut back by 4 bases and J by 6 bases. This CDR3 is built from 16 residues. Germline values: CDR1 KGHSH, CDR2 LQKENI. The CDR3 DNA reads TGTGCCAGCTCACTATGGGCAGGGGGCGCCGCCGGGGAGCTGTTTTTT. As protein: CASSLWAGGAAGELFF. The whole variable domain, remainder taken from reference TRBV18 and TRBJ2-2, is NAGVMQNPRHLVRRRGQEARLRCSPMKGHSHVYWYRQLPEEGLKFMVYLQKENIIDESGMPKERFSAEFPKEGPSILRIQQVVRGDSAAYFCASSLWAGGAAGELFFGEGSRLTVL.

The sample holds one count of this clone. The chain has TRBV19 and TRBJ2-7; 11 positions agree with TRBD1. Trimming removed 1 base from V and 4 bases from J; junction bases left unmatched: 6. The germline gives CDR1 LNHDA, CDR2 SQIVND (reference sequence). CDR3 length: 16 residues. In DNA, the CDR3 is TGTGCCAGTAGTATAGCTACCGGGACAGGGGGTTACGAGCAGTACTTC. It codes for CASSIATGTGGYEQYF.

The gene calls are TRBV5-1 and TRBJ2-5; TRBD1 matches 7 bases. Germline V gene sequence: CDR1 SGHRS, CDR2 YFSETQ. This CDR3 has 13 residues. The junction had 9 bases not matched to a gene; V was cut back by 0 bases and J by 13 bases. CDR3 coding DNA: TGCGCCAGCAGCTTGGCCGAGACAGGGTCTGGGTACTTC. It yields the protein CASSLAETGSGYF.

The chain links TRBV29-1 to TRBJ2-1; D possibly corresponds to TRBD2 (6 bases). Trimming removed 3 bases at V and 7 bases at J, with 16 bases between. Germline V gives CDR1 SQVTM, CDR2 ANQGSEA. The CDR3 covers 14 residues. CDR3 region: CSVDPTSSRNEQFF. The CDR3 region has the DNA TGCAGCGTTGATCCGACTAGTAGCCGGAATGAGCAGTTCTTC.

The rearrangement uses TRBV4-1 and TRBJ1-1, with D possibly being TRBD1 (6 bases). The CDR3 is 14 residues long. CDR1 MGHRA and CDR2 YSYEKL come from the germline V gene. Trimming pared 1 base from V and 7 bases from J, leaving 13 bases between. CDR3 loop: CASSQAWGGGEAFF. CDR3 bases: TGCGCCAGCAGCCAAGCGTGGGGGGGCGGTGAAGCTTTCTTT.

This clone was seen just once. The gene calls are TRBV7-9 and TRBJ2-1, with D unresolved. CDR1 is SEHNR, CDR2 FQNEAQ, per germline (reference sequence). CDR3 size: 16 residues. V dropped 2 bases and J dropped 6 bases, with 17 bases sitting between them. Written as DNA, the CDR3 is TGTGCCAGCAGCTTATCTCACGCGGTACCCTTCAATGAGCAGTTCTTC. Encoded protein: CASSLSHAVPFNEQFF.